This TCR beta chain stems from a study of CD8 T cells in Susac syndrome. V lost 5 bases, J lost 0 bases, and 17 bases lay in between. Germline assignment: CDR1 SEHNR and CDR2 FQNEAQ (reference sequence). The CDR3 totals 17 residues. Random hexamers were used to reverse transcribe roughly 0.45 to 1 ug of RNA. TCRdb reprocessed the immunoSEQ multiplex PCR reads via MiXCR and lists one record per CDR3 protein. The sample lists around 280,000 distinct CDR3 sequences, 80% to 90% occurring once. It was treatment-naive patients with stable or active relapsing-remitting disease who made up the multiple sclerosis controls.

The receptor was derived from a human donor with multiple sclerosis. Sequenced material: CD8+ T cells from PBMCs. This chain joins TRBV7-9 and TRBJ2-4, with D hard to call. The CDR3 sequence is CASSPTKLPLAKNIQYF. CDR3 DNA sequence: TGTGCCAGCAGCCCCACTAAGCTACCCTTAGCCAAAAACATTCAGTACTTC.